These 30 T cell receptor beta chains share one sample of origin, sequenced in a study of blood T cell repertoires in COVID-19. Assay used: immunoSEQ multiplex PCR; TCRdb lists only in-frame clones, some missing. The sample consists of over 7,000 clones, around 80% of them appearing once. The sample was peripheral blood. Receptor source: a human donor in a cohort sampled during active COVID-19.

The chain uses TRBV7-9 and TRBJ2-1, with 7 bases identical to TRBD1. The CDR3 consists of 15 residues. V lost 5 bases, J lost 11 bases, and 15 bases stayed unmatched. The germline V gene encodes CDR1 SEHNR and CDR2 FQNEAQ (reference sequence). The CDR3: CASSTRQGTVQKQFF. The CDR3 nucleotides read TGTGCCAGCAGCACCAGACAGGGAACAGTTCAAAAGCAGTTCTTC.

This clone came up a few times. The chain uses TRBV19 and TRBJ1-6, with no clear D. The CDR3 consists of 13 residues. Trimming left V 3 bases short and J 9 bases short, with 9 bases between. In germline, CDR1 is LNHDA, CDR2 SQIVND (reference sequence). The CDR3 here is CASSIKSGSPLHF. The CDR3 coding sequence is TGTGCCAGTAGTATTAAGTCGGGTTCACCCCTCCACTTT.

J is TRBJ2-7 and V is TRBV28; 7 bases are a match to TRBD1. J gave up 4 bases and V 7 bases, and 13 bases lay outside the gene matches. Germline V CDR1 and CDR2: MDHEN, SYDVKM. The CDR3 length is 15 residues. The CDR3 spells CASTTRQGLTYEQYF. Written as DNA, the CDR3 is TGTGCCAGCACTACCAGACAGGGCCTAACGTACGAGCAGTACTTC.

The chain has TRBV4-3 and TRBJ1-4; D gene ambiguous. The V and J ends lost 4 bases and 5 bases respectively, with 11 bases between them. CDR1 LGHNA and CDR2 YSLEER come from the germline V gene. The CDR3 has 14 residues. The CDR3 loop reads CASSPGFRNEKLFF. The CDR3 DNA follows: TGCGCCAGCAGCCCCGGTTTTCGGAATGAAAAACTGTTTTTT.

DNA of the CDR3: TGTGCCAGCAGTTCTAGGATGAACACTGAAGCTTTCTTT. Translating it yields CASSSRMNTEAFF. This rearrangement joins TRBV28 to TRBJ1-1; D unclear. Trimming stripped 4 bases from V and 0 bases from J, with 6 bases between. The CDR3 is 13 residues long. Looked up from germline, CDR1 is MDHEN and CDR2 is SYDVKM.

This sequence joins TRBV9 and TRBJ1-3; D is uncertain. The CDR3 is 17 amino acids. The germline CDR1 and CDR2 sequences are SGDLS and YYNGEE. Trimming took off 0 bases at V and 1 base at J, with 14 bases between the two ends. CDR3 DNA sequence: TGTGCCAGCAGCGTAGACGCGCGGCTCGGGTCTGGAAACACCATATATTTT. As protein: CASSVDARLGSGNTIYF. The complete variable domain, with remaining parts taken from reference TRBV9 and TRBJ1-3, reads DSGVTQTPKHLITATGQRVTLRCSPRSGDLSVYWYQQSLDQGLQFLIQYYNGEERAKGNILERFSAQQFPDLHSELNLSSLELGDSALYFCASSVDARLGSGNTIYFGEGSWLTVV.

This clone was counted once. The CDR3 DNA follows: TGCAGCGTTGAAGTTAACAGGCAAGCTTTCTTT. The encoded protein is CSVEVNRQAFF. The chain has TRBV29-1 and TRBJ1-1; weak D call: TRBD1 (5 bases). Germline V gives CDR1 SQVTM, CDR2 ANQGSEA. The V end lost 1 base, the J end lost 9 bases, and 9 bases lay between the germline ends. The CDR3 extends over 11 amino acids.

The V and J genes are TRBV24-1 and TRBJ1-5; a weak D match, TRBD1 (6 bases). CDR1 is KGHDR and CDR2 is SFDVKD in the germline V gene. Deletions cut 5 bases from V and 1 base from J, with 14 bases between. The CDR3 spans 16 residues. The DNA for the CDR3 is TGTGCCACCAGTGCCTCAACCAGGGGCAGCAATCAGCCCCAGCATTTT. This gives the protein CATSASTRGSNQPQHF.

This clone occurred once. V and J are TRBV7-2 and TRBJ1-6; TRBD1 aligns across 12 bases. In germline, CDR1 is SGHTA, CDR2 FQGNSA. The CDR3 consists of 17 residues. V shed 5 bases, J shed 7 bases, and the junction held 9 bases outside the gene matches. The CDR3 protein is CASSPGGTGGVNSPLHF. CDR3 bases: TGTGCCAGCAGCCCGGGGGGGACAGGGGGCGTGAATTCACCCCTCCACTTT.

CDR3 sequence reads: CASSNRAGATYEQYF. The CDR3 DNA reads TGTGCCAGCAGCAACCGAGCGGGGGCCACCTACGAGCAGTACTTC. V is TRBV7-2 and J is TRBJ2-7; 8 nucleotides align to TRBD2. CDR1 is SGHTA, CDR2 FQGNSA, per germline. J was trimmed by 2 bases and V by 5 bases; bases with no gene match: 8. CDR3 length: 15 residues.

In DNA form, the CDR3 reads TGTGCCAGTAGTATAGTAGCGGGGTCCGAGCAGTACTTC. Translated, it gives CASSIVAGSEQYF. The genes are TRBV19 and TRBJ2-7; TRBD2 matches at 8 bases. Germline trimming cut 1 base from V and 6 bases from J; bases unmatched to any gene: 2. The CDR3 totals 13 residues. CDR1 LNHDA and CDR2 SQIVND come from the germline V gene (reference sequence).

V gene TRBV28 combines with J gene TRBJ2-7; possibly TRBD1 for D (5 bases). The V gene's germline CDR1 is MDHEN and CDR2 SYDVKM. The length of the CDR3 is 14 residues. V lost 2 bases to trimming and J lost 4 bases, with 12 bases between them. The CDR3 DNA is TGTGCCAGCAGTTTACGGCAGGGAAGGTACGAGCAGTACTTC. Translating it yields CASSLRQGRYEQYF.

The V call is TRBV28, the J call TRBJ2-7; D possibly corresponds to TRBD1 (6 bases). The CDR3 totals 12 residues. Trimming took off 6 bases at V and 6 bases at J, with 12 bases between the two ends. CDR1 and CDR2 (germline): MDHEN, SYDVKM. The CDR3 bases are TGTGCCAGCAGGCTACAGGGTCGCGAGCAGTACTTC. It specifies CASRLQGREQYF.

This clone was seen a single time. J is TRBJ2-7 and V is TRBV4-3; no clear D gene. The CDR3 consists of 13 residues. The germline V gene encodes CDR1 LGHNA and CDR2 YSLEER. V lost 0 bases and J lost 3, with 6 bases in between. CDR3 region: CASSQDLGYEQYF. DNA for the CDR3: TGCGCCAGCAGCCAAGATCTCGGCTACGAGCAGTACTTC.

V gene TRBV4-3 combines with J gene TRBJ1-5; 10 bases map to TRBD1. Trimming took 0 bases from V and 7 from J; bases not matched to a gene: 3. The germline V gene encodes CDR1 LGHNA and CDR2 YSLEER. This CDR3 contains 15 residues. CDR3 amino acids: CASSQDRDRGQPQHF. CDR3 DNA sequence: TGCGCCAGCAGCCAAGATAGGGACAGGGGCCAGCCCCAGCATTTT.

The V and J genes are TRBV2 and TRBJ2-6; 8 nucleotides align to TRBD1. Trimming removed 8 bases from V and 1 base from J; junction bases left unmatched: 10. The CDR3 consists of 17 residues. Germline V gene sequence: CDR1 SNHLY, CDR2 FYNNEI. The CDR3, as DNA: TGTGCCAGCGGGCCCAGGGGGCACCGTTCTGGGGCCAACGTCCTGACTTTC. Translating gives CASGPRGHRSGANVLTF.

The chain uses TRBV7-9 and TRBJ2-5, with 10 bases lining up with TRBD2. J gave up 5 bases and V 2 bases, and 5 bases lay outside the gene matches. From germline, CDR1 is SEHNR and CDR2 FQNEAQ (reference sequence). The CDR3 contains 15 residues. In DNA form, the CDR3 reads TGTGCCAGCAGCTTAAGCGGGGGGGTGAAGGAGACCCAGTACTTC. This codes for CASSLSGGVKETQYF.

The rearrangement joins TRBV7-9 to TRBJ2-3, with D unresolved. Germline V gene sequence: CDR1 SEHNR, CDR2 FQNEAQ (reference sequence). V lost 7 bases, J lost 0 bases, and 11 bases lay in between. The CDR3 loop spans 14 amino acids. The CDR3 region is CASTGIGSTDTQYF. CDR3 nucleotide sequence: TGTGCCAGCACTGGAATCGGGAGCACAGATACGCAGTATTTT.

The chain links TRBV9 to TRBJ1-1, with a weak D call TRBD1 (6 bases). The CDR3 contains 13 residues. Deletions cut 6 bases from V and 10 bases from J, with 19 bases between. Germline assignment: CDR1 SGDLS and CDR2 YYNGEE. The CDR3 here is CASTQIVGAGAFF. CDR3 nucleotide sequence: TGTGCCAGCACCCAAATTGTGGGGGCGGGAGCTTTCTTT.

J is TRBJ2-7 and V is TRBV18, with 14 positions matching TRBD2. The V gene end was trimmed by 4 bases and the J gene end by 7 bases; junction bases not matched to a gene: 9. Looked up from germline, CDR1 is KGHSH and CDR2 is LQKENI. The CDR3 sequence is 16 residues long. The CDR3 DNA sequence: TGTGCCAGCTCACTCACCCGACTAGCGGGGGGGCAGGAGCAGTACTTC. This translates into CASSLTRLAGGQEQYF.

The rearrangement uses TRBV6-1 and TRBJ2-7; 9 nucleotides line up with TRBD2. The trim removed 3 bases at V and 1 base at J, leaving 10 bases unmatched. The germline V gene has CDR1 MNHNS and CDR2 SASEGT. The CDR3 totals 17 residues. The DNA of the CDR3 is TGTGCCAGCAGTGAGGATAGCGGGGGCTCCTGGTCCTACGAGCAGTACTTC. Protein sequence: CASSEDSGGSWSYEQYF.

The chain is built from TRBV2 and TRBJ1-6; D is uncertain. Trimming pared 4 bases from V and 5 bases from J, leaving 6 bases between. There are 13 residues in the CDR3. Germline CDR1 is SNHLY and CDR2 is FYNNEI. The CDR3 DNA reads TGTGCCAGCAGTGCACAAAATAATTCACCCCTCCACTTT. This sequence encodes CASSAQNNSPLHF.

The chain uses TRBV5-3 and TRBJ2-6; D may be TRBD2 (6 bases). TRBV5-3 is an ORF, and what it does is uncertain. Trimming cost V 10 bases and J 0 bases, with 14 bases left between them. The CDR3 has 15 amino acids. The CDR3 DNA sequence: TGTGCCCCGCCGGGACTCCACTCTGGGGCCAACGTCCTGACTTTC. It specifies CAPPGLHSGANVLTF.

V is TRBV14 and J is TRBJ2-3; 7 bases align to TRBD1. The CDR3 consists of 17 residues. V lost 4 bases, J lost 4 bases, and 14 bases stayed unmatched. CDR1 is SGHDN and CDR2 is FVKESK in the germline V gene. The CDR3 DNA is TGTGCCAGCAGCCGAACCTTCGGAAGGGGGCAAGCAGATACGCAGTATTTT. It specifies CASSRTFGRGQADTQYF.

J is TRBJ1-2 and V is TRBV9; D is possibly TRBD1 (5 bases). V lost 3 bases to trimming and J lost 2 bases, with 11 bases between them. The CDR3 loop spans 14 amino acids. Germline loops: CDR1 SGDLS, CDR2 YYNGEE. CDR3 coding DNA: TGTGCCAGCAGCGCTTGGGGGGGAAACTATGGCTACACCTTC. Translating gives CASSAWGGNYGYTF.

The V call is TRBV6-5, the J call TRBJ2-7, with TRBD1 matching over 9 bases. V shed 8 bases, J shed 3 bases, and the junction held 11 bases outside the gene matches. Germline assignment: CDR1 MNHEY and CDR2 SVGAGI. The CDR3 has 15 residues. This chain's CDR3 is CASHSPGQGHYEQYF. In nucleotides, the CDR3 is TGTGCCAGCCACTCTCCGGGACAGGGACACTACGAGCAGTACTTC.

The gene calls are TRBV28 and TRBJ1-5; D is perhaps TRBD1 (5 bases). Germline V gives CDR1 MDHEN, CDR2 SYDVKM. Trimming left V 3 bases short and J 4 bases short, with 13 bases between. This CDR3 contains 15 residues. The CDR3 region has the DNA TGTGCCAGCAGTTTTGAATTCGGGGGAAATCAGCCCCAGCATTTT. Residues: CASSFEFGGNQPQHF.

This chain uses TRBV6-5 with TRBJ2-7; maybe TRBD1 (6 bases). V was cut by 5 bases and J by 7 bases, with 15 bases left in between. This CDR3 has 13 amino acids. In germline, CDR1 is MNHEY, CDR2 SVGAGI. The CDR3 region is CASSKQGLVEQYF. CDR3 DNA sequence: TGTGCCAGCAGTAAACAGGGTTTGGTTGAGCAGTACTTC.

V and J are TRBV5-4 and TRBJ2-7; D uncertain. Germline CDR1 reads SGHNT; CDR2 reads YYREEE (reference sequence). The V end was cut by 9 bases, the J end by 5 bases, with 21 bases between. CDR3 length equals 14 residues. For the CDR3, the DNA is TGTGCCACCTCAACTTTTTGGTTCCGCCACGAGCAGTACTTC. It translates to CATSTFWFRHEQYF.

The chain employs TRBV2 and TRBJ2-2, with D maybe TRBD2 (6 bases). Germline V gene sequence: CDR1 SNHLY, CDR2 FYNNEI. This CDR3 is built from 14 residues. With 7 bases removed from V and 4 bases from J, the gap between germline ends came to 13 bases. CDR3 sequence (DNA): TGTGCCAGCATTCTGCGGGGCGGCACCGGGGAGCTGTTTTTT. It translates to CASILRGGTGELFF.